The clone carrying this T cell receptor (beta chain) was seen many times. As yet, its antigen is unknown. The record originates from a study of HIV-infected patients and healthy controls. Germline assignment: CDR1 SGHVS and CDR2 FNYEAQ. V lost 2 bases and J 2 bases, leaving 6 bases between the germline ends. The length of the CDR3 is 13 residues. Alpha and beta constant-region primers primed reverse transcription of around 550 ng RNA. Separate chain-specific third strand synthesis with multiplexing indices produced the alpha and beta libraries. Two random hexamers, added before amplification and joined, formed each molecule's 12-nucleotide barcode. MiXCR, run by TCRdb on the 5' RACE reads, gives a single entry per CDR3 protein. The data contain more than 15,000 distinct CDR3 sequences, under 9.5% of them singletons. Follow-up blood was drawn about 14 weeks, roughly three months, after antiretroviral therapy began. All unsorted peripheral T cells were captured because whole blood was used without fractionation. Peripheral blood, 2.5 ml, was drawn for RNA extraction.

Findings and limits, study-wide: HIV-associated CDR3 frequencies dropped significantly during therapy; CMV-associated ones, mostly rising, changed nonsignificantly. Significantly higher mean Gini indices appeared in HIV-infected repertoires, possibly reflecting oligoclonality.

This receptor was identified in an adult with HIV infection. Sequencing was performed on blood, taken during antiretroviral therapy. The V gene is TRBV7-6, the J gene TRBJ1-1; D is uncertain. As DNA, the CDR3 is TGTGCCAGCAGCTTAAGGACTAACACTGAAGCTTTCTTT. This sequence encodes CASSLRTNTEAFF.